This TCR beta chain was captured by sequencing in a study of T cell repertoires in cytomegalovirus infection. Each CDR3 protein gets one entry after TCRdb re-called the reads with MiXCR. The sample includes 250,000 or so distinct CDR3 sequences, more than 9% of them seen just once. Many counts were recorded for this clonotype. The target antigen is unknown. CDR3 length equals 16 residues. V lost 0 bases and J lost 9, with 18 bases in between. Germline-derived CDR1 and CDR2 are MGHRA and YSYEKL. Study-level findings and limits: In two of eight donors, the top clonotype was HLA-C-restricted CMV-specific. There were carriers of CMV plus the relevant HLA, and cumulative public TCR beta family frequency identified them.

The rearrangement uses TRBV4-1 and TRBJ2-1, with a tentative D call TRBD2 (6 bases). Sequenced: PBMCs. This TCR was sampled from a human donor in good health (CMV status not recorded). Some clones in this sample may be carry-over from other donors' samples. The CDR3 DNA reads TGCGCCAGCAGCCAAGATCCGGGGGAGGTATCCGGTGAGCAGTTCTTC. Its protein is CASSQDPGEVSGEQFF.